A single sample gave rise to the 14 T cell receptor beta chains below, sequenced in a study of long-term antiretroviral therapy in people with HIV. The libraries were made with immunoSEQ v3.0 at survey level. Sequencing used immunoSEQ multiplex PCR; TCRdb keeps in-frame clones, though not all of them. This repertoire shows under 20,000 clones, approximately 90% found once; its top ten account for roughly 9%. The sample in question was unsorted PBMCs, obtained 4.2 years after starting antiretroviral therapy. The receptors come from a man aged 50 to 60 with HIV.

J is TRBJ2-3 and V is TRBV27, with D possibly being TRBD2 (5 bases). Germline V gene lookup returns CDR1 MNHEY and CDR2 SMNVEV (reference sequence). The CDR3 has 15 amino acids. Trimming cost V 3 bases and J 0 bases, with 10 bases left between them. The DNA for the CDR3 is TGTGCCAGCAGTTTTTTGGGGAGCAGCACAGATACGCAGTATTTT. Amino acid sequence: CASSFLGSSTDTQYF.

This clone was counted between two and nine times. This rearrangement joins TRBV5-4 to TRBJ2-2; D gene uncertain. Trimming took off 6 bases at V and 8 bases at J, with 8 bases between the two ends. The CDR3 has 11 amino acids. Germline loops: CDR1 SGHNT, CDR2 YYREEE (reference sequence). The CDR3, as DNA: TGTGCCAGCACCAAAGAAGGGGAGCTGTTTTTT. Protein: CASTKEGELFF.

This clone was counted between two and nine times. The chain couples TRBV10-1 to TRBJ2-2; D remains unclear. Germline assignment: CDR1 WNHNN and CDR2 SYGVQD (reference sequence). V lost 2 bases to trimming and J lost 7 bases, with 2 bases between them. The CDR3 is 11 amino acids. CDR3 sequence: CASSERGELFF. The CDR3 DNA reads TGCGCCAGCAGTGAGCGCGGGGAGCTGTTTTTT.

CDR3 sequence: CASSLQGGSTGELFF. CDR3 nucleotides: TGCGCCAGCAGCTTACAGGGAGGATCCACCGGGGAGCTGTTTTTT. V and J are TRBV5-1 and TRBJ2-2, with D possibly being TRBD1 or TRBD2 (6 bases each). Looked up from germline, CDR1 is SGHRS and CDR2 is YFSETQ. The CDR3 runs 15 residues. Deletions cut 2 bases from V and 4 bases from J, with 12 bases between.

This rearrangement joins TRBV5-1 to TRBJ2-1, with 8 bases that match TRBD1. V lost 10 bases, J lost 6 bases, and 12 bases stayed unmatched. This CDR3 is 14 amino acids long. Germline CDR1 is SGHRS and CDR2 is YFSETQ. CDR3 bases: TGCGCCGTAGGCCATGGGACAGGAGGCAATGAGCAGTTCTTC. It yields the protein CAVGHGTGGNEQFF.

V is TRBV19 and J is TRBJ2-7; 7 nucleotides line up with TRBD1. This CDR3 comprises 13 residues. J was trimmed by 5 bases and V by 6 bases; bases with no gene match: 7. The germline gives CDR1 LNHDA, CDR2 SQIVND (reference sequence). This CDR3 reads CASSLGQRDEQYF. The CDR3 DNA reads as TGTGCCAGTAGCCTGGGACAGCGAGACGAGCAGTACTTC.

This chain joins TRBV11-1 and TRBJ1-2, with D possibly TRBD1 on 6 matching bases. Trimming cost V 5 bases and J 6 bases, with 13 bases left between them. Germline values: CDR1 SGHAT, CDR2 FQDESV (reference sequence). CDR3 size: 13 residues. The CDR3 reads CASSPTGTNGYTF. CDR3 nucleotide sequence: TGTGCCAGCAGCCCAACAGGGACTAATGGCTACACCTTC.

V is TRBV5-4 and J is TRBJ2-1, with 9 bases lining up with TRBD1. CDR1 is SGHNT and CDR2 is YYREEE in the germline V gene (reference sequence). The V segment lost 3 bases and the J segment 4 bases; nucleotides outside the gene matches: 5. The CDR3 is 15 residues long. For the CDR3, the DNA is TGTGCCAGCAGCTCGCCGGGACAGGGTTACAATGAGCAGTTCTTC. Protein: CASSSPGQGYNEQFF.

CDR3 in amino acids: CASSTWSLSSYNEQFF. The CDR3 bases are TGTGCCAGTAGTACCTGGTCCTTGAGCTCCTACAATGAGCAGTTCTTC. V is TRBV19 and J is TRBJ2-1, with D hard to call. This CDR3 has 16 residues. Germline lookup yields CDR1 LNHDA and CDR2 SQIVND (reference sequence). V was trimmed by 4 bases and J by 0 bases, leaving 13 bases between them.

This clone was picked up one time. V is TRBV30 and J is TRBJ2-3; 8 nucleotides align to TRBD1. There are 14 residues in the CDR3. CDR1 is GTSNPN and CDR2 is SVGIG in the germline V gene (reference sequence). V was pared by 2 bases and J by 3 bases, with 4 bases of the junction left unmatched. The chain's CDR3 is CAWSLDRETDTQYF. The CDR3 DNA is TGTGCCTGGAGTTTGGACAGGGAAACAGATACGCAGTATTTT.

The chain recombines TRBV18 with TRBJ1-6; 8 bases map to TRBD1. This CDR3 comprises 13 residues. V gave up 8 bases and J gave up 10 bases; unmatched junction bases: 7. In germline, CDR1 is KGHSH, CDR2 LQKENI. The CDR3 spells CASTDRDGSPLHF. The DNA of the CDR3 is TGTGCCAGCACGGACAGGGATGGATCACCCCTCCACTTT.

J is TRBJ1-2 and V is TRBV28; D call uncertain. Between the trimmed V and J ends, which lost 7 bases and 3 bases, there was a span of 9 bases. CDR3 length equals 12 residues. In germline, CDR1 is MDHEN, CDR2 SYDVKM. This CDR3 is CASKTGDYGYTF. For the CDR3, the DNA is TGTGCCAGCAAAACGGGAGACTATGGCTACACCTTC.

V gene TRBV11-2 combines with J gene TRBJ2-7, with D unresolved. With 1 base removed from V and 3 bases from J, the gap between germline ends came to 7 bases. The germline V gene encodes CDR1 SGHAT and CDR2 FQNNGV. The CDR3 length is 13 residues. CDR3: CASSLGHNYEQYF. The CDR3 DNA reads as TGTGCCAGCAGCTTAGGACACAACTACGAGCAGTACTTC.

The chain combines TRBV9 with TRBJ2-7; 7 bases fit TRBD1. Germline lookup yields CDR1 SGDLS and CDR2 YYNGEE. V shed 0 bases and J 3 bases; nucleotides not matched to a gene: 9. The length of the CDR3 is 16 residues. The CDR3, as DNA: TGTGCCAGCAGCGTAGGGAGTGACAGGGAATACTACGAGCAGTACTTC. Encoded protein: CASSVGSDREYYEQYF.